This T cell receptor beta chain originates from a study of shared clonotypes between healthy human individuals. Libraries were prepared by immunoSEQ multiplex PCR; TCRdb keeps only in-frame clonotypes and omits some of them. Among some 2.1 million clones listed, approximately 95% were seen once. Germline V gives CDR1 SEHNR, CDR2 FQNEAQ (reference sequence). J gave up 3 bases and V 6 bases, and 13 bases lay outside the gene matches. CDR3 size: 17 residues. CD8 cells regarded as naive lacked CD45RO, were positively chosen for CCR7, and omitted terminally differentiated effector memory CD45RA+ cells. This TCR was sampled from a man aged 18-30 years in good health. This sequence joins TRBV7-9 and TRBJ2-7; 11 bases fit TRBD2. What was sequenced was naive CD8+ T cells sorted from blood. This CDR3 reads CASRGDPSLAGDYEQYF. In nucleotides, the CDR3 is TGTGCCAGCAGGGGAGATCCGTCACTAGCGGGAGACTACGAGCAGTACTTC. Filled out from reference TRBV7-9 and TRBJ2-7, the complete variable domain reads DTGVSQNPRHKITKRGQNVTFRCDPISEHNRLYWYRQTLGQGPEFLTYFQNEAQLEKSRLLSDRFSAERPKGSFSTLEIQRTEQGDSAMYLCASRGDPSLAGDYEQYFGPGTRLTVT.